This T cell receptor beta chain was identified during a study of CD8+ T cells in alopecia areata. Isolated RNA was reverse transcribed into cDNA used as the sequencing template. Repertoires were generated with immunoSEQ multiplex PCR, while TCRdb's copy carries only in-frame clones and drops some. In the table there are 200,000 to 250,000 clones, around two fifths of which are singletons. The germline gives CDR1 SGHDT, CDR2 YYEEEE. With 0 bases clipped from V and 4 bases from J, the junction kept 12 bases outside the gene matches. The CDR3 runs 18 residues. Treatment of the sample: oral pan-JAK inhibitor, 5-10 mg twice daily.

The sequences come from CD4+ T cells sorted from blood, collected around week 31, from a patient treated with tofacitinib. This receptor was taken from a human donor with alopecia areata. The rearrangement uses TRBV5-6 and TRBJ2-3; 9 nucleotides match TRBD1. CDR3 sequence (DNA): TGTGCCAGCAGCTTGGTCCCGGGACAGGGCCCTCTGGCAGATACGCAGTATTTT. Its translation is CASSLVPGQGPLADTQYF.